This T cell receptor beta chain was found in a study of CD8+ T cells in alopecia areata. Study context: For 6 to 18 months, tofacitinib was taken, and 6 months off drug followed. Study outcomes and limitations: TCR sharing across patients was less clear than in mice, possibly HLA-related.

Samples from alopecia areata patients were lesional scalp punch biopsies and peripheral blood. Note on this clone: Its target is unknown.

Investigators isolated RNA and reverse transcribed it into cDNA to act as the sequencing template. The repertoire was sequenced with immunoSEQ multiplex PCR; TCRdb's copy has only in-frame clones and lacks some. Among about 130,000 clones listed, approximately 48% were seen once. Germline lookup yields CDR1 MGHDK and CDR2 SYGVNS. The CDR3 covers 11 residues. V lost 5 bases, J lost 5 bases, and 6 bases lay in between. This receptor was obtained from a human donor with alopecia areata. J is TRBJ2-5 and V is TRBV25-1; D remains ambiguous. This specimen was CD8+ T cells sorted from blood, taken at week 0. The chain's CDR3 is CASSLGETQYF. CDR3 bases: TGTGCCAGCAGTCTGGGGGAGACCCAGTACTTC.